This passage covers 17 T cell receptor beta chains from one sample sequenced in a study of blood T cell repertoires in COVID-19. Generated by immunoSEQ multiplex PCR, the TCRdb table keeps only in-frame clones and is missing some. The repertoire has some 210,000 clones, about 88% of them found once; the top ten carry 5% to 8%. The sample taken for sequencing was peripheral blood. These TCRs come from a woman in her thirties or forties who had recovered from COVID-19.

This clone was recorded once. CDR3 residues: CASSSPGQGVRNTEAFF. The DNA for the CDR3 is TGTGCCAGCAGCTCCCCCGGACAGGGGGTTCGGAACACTGAAGCTTTCTTT. The chain is built from TRBV7-9 and TRBJ1-1; 10 bases line up with TRBD1. The germline V gene encodes CDR1 SEHNR and CDR2 FQNEAQ (reference sequence). This CDR3 has 17 amino acids. V gave up 4 bases and J gave up 1 base; unmatched junction bases: 9. Drawing the rest from reference TRBV7-9 and TRBJ1-1, the complete variable domain is DTGVSQNPRHKITKRGQNVTFRCDPISEHNRLYWYRQTLGQGPEFLTYFQNEAQLEKSRLLSDRFSAERPKGSFSTLEIQRTEQGDSAMYLCASSSPGQGVRNTEAFFGQGTRLTVV.

The chain links TRBV6-5 to TRBJ1-6, with D uncertain. From germline, CDR1 is MNHEY and CDR2 SVGAGI. Trimming left V 0 bases short and J 0 bases short, with 6 bases between. There are 16 residues in the CDR3. The CDR3 here is CASSYSSSSYNSPLHF. CDR3 DNA sequence: TGTGCCAGCAGTTACTCCTCGAGCTCCTATAATTCACCCCTCCACTTT.

This rearrangement joins TRBV9 to TRBJ2-1, with 7 nucleotides matching TRBD1. Germline CDR1 reads SGDLS; CDR2 reads YYNGEE. V lost 2 bases and J lost 5; bases outside the gene matches: 7. CDR3 length equals 15 residues. As DNA, the CDR3 is TGTGCCAGCAGCGTGACCGGGACAGCCAACAATGAGCAGTTCTTC. This codes for CASSVTGTANNEQFF.

The chain has TRBV24-1 and TRBJ2-5; 7 bases fit TRBD2. Trimming removed 4 bases from V and 5 bases from J; junction bases left unmatched: 3. The CDR3 is 13 amino acids. Germline V gives CDR1 KGHDR, CDR2 SFDVKD. The CDR3 DNA reads as TGTGCCACCAGTGAGGGAGGGGAGGAGACCCAGTACTTC. It encodes CATSEGGEETQYF.

The gene calls are TRBV5-1 and TRBJ2-7; TRBD2 aligns across 8 bases. The CDR3 is 14 residues long. The ends lost 4 bases at V and 12 bases at J; junction bases unmatched: 15. The V gene's germline CDR1 is SGHRS and CDR2 YFSETQ. CDR3 region: CASSPRTGTRDRYF. Here the CDR3 DNA reads TGCGCCAGCAGCCCGCGGACCGGGACTAGGGACCGGTACTTC.

The chain combines TRBV6-5 with TRBJ1-4, with 10 bases aligning to TRBD1. The germline CDR1 and CDR2 sequences are MNHEY and SVGAGI. This CDR3 has 15 amino acids. Trimming cost V 6 bases and J 5 bases; bases outside gene matches: 6. The CDR3 loop is CASRDRGKGNEKLFF. The CDR3 DNA follows: TGTGCCAGCAGGGACAGGGGGAAAGGGAATGAAAAACTGTTTTTT.

The genes are TRBV10-3 and TRBJ2-7, with D perhaps matching TRBD2 (6 bases). This CDR3 is 11 amino acids long. The germline V gene has CDR1 ENHRY and CDR2 SYGVKD. V was clipped by 10 bases and J by 7 bases, with 14 bases between them. The CDR3, as DNA: TGTGCCAGAAGGGGACGGGGGGAGCAGTACTTC. Translating gives CARRGRGEQYF.

This clone came up a few times. V usage is TRBV24-1 and J usage is TRBJ2-3; D uncertain. CDR1 KGHDR and CDR2 SFDVKD come from the germline V gene. The V end was cut by 3 bases, the J end by 0 bases, with 6 bases between. CDR3 size: 14 residues. The CDR3 nucleotides are TGTGCCACCAGTGATCCCTTAAGCACAGATACGCAGTATTTT. Translated, it gives CATSDPLSTDTQYF.

The rearrangement uses TRBV10-3 and TRBJ2-7; possibly TRBD1 for D (5 bases). Germline values: CDR1 ENHRY, CDR2 SYGVKD. Trimming shortened V by 3 bases and J by 3 bases, and 6 bases separated the two germline ends. This CDR3 spans 12 amino acids. The CDR3 sequence: CAISEGDYEQYF. The CDR3 nucleotides are TGTGCCATCAGTGAAGGGGACTACGAGCAGTACTTC.

This clone was counted only a few times. V gene TRBV5-1 combines with J gene TRBJ1-1; D gene uncertain. CDR3 size: 13 residues. The ends were cut back, 0 bases at V and 7 bases at J, with 10 bases in the middle. Germline V gene sequence: CDR1 SGHRS, CDR2 YFSETQ. CDR3 in amino acids: CASSLVGQSEAFF. The CDR3 DNA reads as TGCGCCAGCAGCTTGGTTGGGCAGAGTGAAGCTTTCTTT.

J is TRBJ2-2 and V is TRBV11-1; no clear D. The CDR3 covers 15 residues. Germline CDR1 reads SGHAT; CDR2 reads FQDESV (reference sequence). The V end lost 1 base, the J end lost 4 bases, and 10 bases lay between the germline ends. The CDR3 protein is CASSLGVILTGELFF. Written as DNA, the CDR3 is TGTGCCAGCAGCTTAGGAGTAATACTCACCGGGGAGCTGTTTTTT.

The chain carries TRBV28 and TRBJ1-1; 10 bases are shared with TRBD1. The germline V gene has CDR1 MDHEN and CDR2 SYDVKM. Trimming cost V 1 base and J 4 bases; bases outside gene matches: 6. The CDR3 spans 16 residues. This CDR3 is CASSLLGTGVTTEAFF. In DNA, the CDR3 is TGTGCCAGCAGTTTATTAGGGACAGGGGTTACCACTGAAGCTTTCTTT.

The CDR3 coding sequence is TGTGCCAGCAGTTACGATGCGGGCTATGGCTACACCTTC. It codes for CASSYDAGYGYTF. This rearrangement joins TRBV6-6 to TRBJ1-2; D is unresolved. Germline loops: CDR1 MNHNY, CDR2 SVGAGI (reference sequence). V shed 2 bases and J shed 4 bases, with 8 bases lying between them. The CDR3 has 13 residues.

The gene calls are TRBV12-3 or TRBV12-4 and TRBJ1-1; D is perhaps TRBD1 (6 bases). CDR3 size: 12 residues. The V end was cut by 2 bases, the J end by 8 bases, with 9 bases between. CDR3 region: CASSLSGAEAFF. CDR3 in DNA: TGTGCCAGCAGTTTATCAGGGGCGGAAGCTTTCTTT.

The chain joins TRBV27 to TRBJ2-3, with D maybe TRBD2 (5 bases). CDR1 is MNHEY and CDR2 is SMNVEV in the germline V gene (reference sequence). V was shortened by 2 bases and J by 1 base, with 10 bases between the two germline ends. The CDR3 sequence is 15 residues long. CDR3 DNA sequence: TGTGCCAGCAGTTTACGGGGTGATGGCACAGATACGCAGTATTTT. It yields the protein CASSLRGDGTDTQYF.

V gene TRBV7-9 combines with J gene TRBJ2-3, with TRBD2 matching over 10 bases. Trimming cost V 9 bases and J 2 bases; bases outside gene matches: 14. This CDR3 comprises 17 residues. CDR1 and CDR2 from the germline V gene are SEHNR and FQNEAQ (reference sequence). CDR3: CASTGLALAGVTDTQYF. In nucleotides, the CDR3 is TGTGCCAGTACTGGACTGGCCCTAGCGGGAGTCACAGATACGCAGTATTTT.

On this clone itself: Distinct nucleotide sequences in the sample also encode this CDR3. V usage is TRBV3-1 (or the pseudogene TRBV3-2) and J usage is TRBJ2-5, with a possible D match to TRBD2 (6 bases). Per germline, CDR1 LGHDT and CDR2 YNNKEL (reference sequence). With 1 base removed from V and 5 bases from J, the gap between germline ends came to 11 bases. The CDR3 consists of 14 residues. CDR3 region: CASSQGRGGETQYF. For the CDR3, the DNA is TGTGCCAGCAGCCAAGGGAGGGGTGGGGAGACCCAGTACTTC.